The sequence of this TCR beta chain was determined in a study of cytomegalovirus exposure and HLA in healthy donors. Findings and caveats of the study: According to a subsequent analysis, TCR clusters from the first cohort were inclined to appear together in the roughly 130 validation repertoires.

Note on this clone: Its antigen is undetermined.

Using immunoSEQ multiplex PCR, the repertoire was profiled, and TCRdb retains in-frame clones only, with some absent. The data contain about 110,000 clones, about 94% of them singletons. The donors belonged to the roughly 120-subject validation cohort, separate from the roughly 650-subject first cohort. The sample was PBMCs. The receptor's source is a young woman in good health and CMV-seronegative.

The CDR3 spells CASDRPGGTEAFF. In nucleotides, the CDR3 is TGTGCTTCAGACCGGCCAGGGGGCACTGAAGCTTTCTTT. The chain combines TRBV7-8 with TRBJ1-1; TRBD1 matches at 7 bases. From germline, CDR1 is SGHVS and CDR2 FQNEAQ. The CDR3 consists of 13 residues.